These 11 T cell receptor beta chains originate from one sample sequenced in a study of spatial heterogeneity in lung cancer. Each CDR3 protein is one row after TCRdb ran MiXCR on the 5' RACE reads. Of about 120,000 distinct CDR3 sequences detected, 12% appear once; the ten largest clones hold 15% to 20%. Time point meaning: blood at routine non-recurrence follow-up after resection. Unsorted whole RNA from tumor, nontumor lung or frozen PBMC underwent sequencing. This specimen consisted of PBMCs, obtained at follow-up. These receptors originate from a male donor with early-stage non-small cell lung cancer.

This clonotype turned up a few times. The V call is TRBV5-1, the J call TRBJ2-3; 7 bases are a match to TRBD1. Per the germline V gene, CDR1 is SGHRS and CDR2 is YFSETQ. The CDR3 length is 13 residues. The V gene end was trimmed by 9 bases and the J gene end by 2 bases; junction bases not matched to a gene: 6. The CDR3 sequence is CATTGQNTDTQYF. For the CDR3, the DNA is TGCGCCACCACGGGACAGAACACAGATACGCAGTATTTT.

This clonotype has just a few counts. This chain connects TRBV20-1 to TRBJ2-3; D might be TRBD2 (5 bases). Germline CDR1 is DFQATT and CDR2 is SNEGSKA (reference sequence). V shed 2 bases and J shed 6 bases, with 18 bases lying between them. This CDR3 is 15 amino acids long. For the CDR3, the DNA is TGCAGTGCTAGACCCCTGCGGCTCGGAGGTGATACGCAGTATTTT. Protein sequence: CSARPLRLGGDTQYF.

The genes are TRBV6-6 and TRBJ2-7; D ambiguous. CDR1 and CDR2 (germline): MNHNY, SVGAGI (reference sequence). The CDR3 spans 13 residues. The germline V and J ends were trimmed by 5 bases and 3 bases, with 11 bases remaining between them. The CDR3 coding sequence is TGTGCCAGCAGTGCCCTCGGGCTCTACGAGCAGTACTTC. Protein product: CASSALGLYEQYF.

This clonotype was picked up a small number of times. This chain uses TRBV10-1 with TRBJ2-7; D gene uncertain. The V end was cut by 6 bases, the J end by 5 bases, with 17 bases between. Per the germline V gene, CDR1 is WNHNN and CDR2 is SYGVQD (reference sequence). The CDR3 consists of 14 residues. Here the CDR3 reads CASRGSVAVDEQYF. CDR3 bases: TGCGCCAGCAGGGGGTCCGTAGCAGTGGACGAGCAGTACTTC.

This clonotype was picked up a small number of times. As DNA, the CDR3 is TGTGCCAGCAGTAAATCCACTTTCATGTCCTACGAGCAGTACTTC. Its translation is CASSKSTFMSYEQYF. This sequence joins TRBV4-2 and TRBJ2-7, with unresolved D. The CDR3 contains 15 residues. V lost 6 bases and J 1 base, leaving 16 bases between the germline ends. Germline values: CDR1 LGHNA, CDR2 YNFKEQ.

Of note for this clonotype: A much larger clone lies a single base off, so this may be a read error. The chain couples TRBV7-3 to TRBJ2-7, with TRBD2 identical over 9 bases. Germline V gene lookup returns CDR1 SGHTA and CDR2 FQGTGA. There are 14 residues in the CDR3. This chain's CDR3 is CANSLQAGGYEQYF. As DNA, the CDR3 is TGTGCCAACAGCTTACAAGCGGGGGGCTACGAGCAGTACTTC. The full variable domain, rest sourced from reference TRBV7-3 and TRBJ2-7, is GAGVSQTPSNKVTEKGKYVELRCDPISGHTALYWYRQSLGQGPEFLIYFQGTGAADDSGLPNDRFFAVRPEGSVSTLKIQRTERGDSAVYLCANSLQAGGYEQYFGPGTRLTVT.

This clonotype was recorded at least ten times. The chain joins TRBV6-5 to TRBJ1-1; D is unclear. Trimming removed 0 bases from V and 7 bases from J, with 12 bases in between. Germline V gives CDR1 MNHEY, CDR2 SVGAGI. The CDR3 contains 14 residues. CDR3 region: CASSYSPRHFEAFF. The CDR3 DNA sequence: TGTGCCAGCAGTTACTCCCCTCGTCACTTTGAAGCTTTCTTT.

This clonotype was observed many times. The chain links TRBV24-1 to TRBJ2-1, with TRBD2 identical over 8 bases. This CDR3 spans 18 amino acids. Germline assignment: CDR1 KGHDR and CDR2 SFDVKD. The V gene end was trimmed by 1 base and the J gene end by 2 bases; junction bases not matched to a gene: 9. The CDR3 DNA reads TGTGCCACCAGTGATTTCCCTCGGCGGGGGGTGGCCTACAATGAGCAGTTCTTC. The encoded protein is CATSDFPRRGVAYNEQFF.

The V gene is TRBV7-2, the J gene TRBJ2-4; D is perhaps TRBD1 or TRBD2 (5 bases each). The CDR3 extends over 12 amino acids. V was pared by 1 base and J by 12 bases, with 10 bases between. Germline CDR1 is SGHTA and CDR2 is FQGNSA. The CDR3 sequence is CASSLEWGTQYF. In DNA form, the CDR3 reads TGTGCCAGCAGCTTAGAGTGGGGGACTCAGTACTTC.

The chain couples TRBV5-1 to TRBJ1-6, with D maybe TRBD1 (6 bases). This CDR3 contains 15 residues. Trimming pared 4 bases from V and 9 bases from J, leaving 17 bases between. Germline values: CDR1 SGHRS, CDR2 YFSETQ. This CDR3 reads CASSQRGGESSPLHF. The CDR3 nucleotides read TGCGCCAGCAGCCAGAGAGGGGGGGAAAGTTCACCCCTCCACTTT.

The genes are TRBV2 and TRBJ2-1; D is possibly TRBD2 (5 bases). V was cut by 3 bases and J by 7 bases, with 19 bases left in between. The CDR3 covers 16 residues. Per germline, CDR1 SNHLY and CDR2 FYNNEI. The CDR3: CASSDLRVAGGNEQFF. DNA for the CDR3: TGTGCCAGCAGTGACCTGAGGGTAGCCGGTGGGAATGAGCAGTTCTTC.